One sample yielded the 25 T cell receptor beta chains listed below, sequenced in a study of esophageal squamous cell carcinoma under preoperative chemotherapy listed by TCRdb under 2018. The sample's time point label, decoded: before preoperative PTX-NDP chemotherapy. Library preparation was by PCR. The run used a HiSeq X Ten. TCRdb reprocessing: public reads trimmed at Q25 with fastp, clones called with MiXCR, in-frame beta chains kept. Identical CDR3 protein sequences are pooled into one entry, listed with their most common genes and DNA. Across this sample there are some 30,000 distinct CDR3 sequences, with 40% to 60% seen only once. The top ten constitute over 9.5% of the sample. The sample was collected from a patient given preoperative chemotherapy. The receptors here all came from a human donor with esophageal squamous cell carcinoma. The donor label of this sample is uncertain.

This clonotype was picked up many times. The rearrangement joins TRBV11-3 to TRBJ1-1; no definite D call. The germline V and J ends were trimmed by 1 base and 0 bases, with 6 bases remaining between them. CDR1 SGHNT and CDR2 YENEEA come from the germline V gene. This CDR3 spans 14 amino acids. The CDR3 DNA follows: TGTGCCAGCAGCTTAGGGGTTATGAACACTGAAGCTTTCTTT. It encodes CASSLGVMNTEAFF.

This clonotype was counted between two and nine times. A read error is possible here, since a much larger clone lies one base away. This chain connects TRBV6-4 to TRBJ2-3; TRBD2 is a possible D gene (6 bases). The length of the CDR3 is 13 residues. Germline V lookup: CDR1 MRHNA, CDR2 SNTAGT. V was cut by 3 bases and J by 2 bases, with 6 bases left in between. CDR3 DNA sequence: TGTGCCAGCAGTGAGCGGGACACAGATACGCAGTATTTT. It is translated as CASSERDTDTQYF.

This chain joins TRBV12-3 or TRBV12-4 and TRBJ1-2; 7 nucleotides align to TRBD1. The CDR3 loop spans 12 amino acids. Germline trimming cut 5 bases from V and 3 bases from J; bases unmatched to any gene: 0. In nucleotides, the CDR3 is TGTGCCAGCAGTACAGGGGACTATGGCTACACCTTC. Protein product: CASSTGDYGYTF.

In its sample, this clonotype was seen a few times. This chain joins TRBV10-2 and TRBJ2-5; the D gene could be TRBD1 or TRBD2 (5 bases each). CDR3 length: 13 amino acids. Germline assignment: CDR1 WSHSY and CDR2 SAAADI. Trimming took 7 bases from V and 8 from J, leaving 17 bases between them. The CDR3 sequence is CASKRDLGSTQYF. As DNA, the CDR3 is TGCGCCAGCAAAAGGGACCTGGGGAGTACCCAGTACTTC.

The chain has TRBV6-1 and TRBJ2-5; 7 bases map to TRBD1. The end of the DNA aligns better with TRBJ2-7, so the J call may be wrong. This CDR3 is built from 15 residues. Germline CDR1 reads MNHNS; CDR2 reads SASEGT. The CDR3 DNA is TGTGCCAGCAGTGAAGGGGGGACAGCTGCCTACGAGCAGTACTTC. Its protein is CASSEGGTAAYEQYF.

This clonotype turned up a few times. The chain is built from TRBV5-8 and TRBJ2-1, with TRBD2 matching 13 bases. Looked up from germline, CDR1 is SGHTS and CDR2 is YDEGEE. This CDR3 comprises 14 residues. J lost 6 bases, V lost 10 bases, and 7 bases had no gene match. The CDR3 coding sequence is TGTGCCGTCATGGGACTAGCGGGAAGCAATGAGCAGTTCTTC. As protein: CAVMGLAGSNEQFF.

This clonotype was found a few times. The J gene is TRBJ1-1, the V gene TRBV7-9, with D perhaps matching TRBD1 (5 bases). CDR1 and CDR2 (germline): SEHNR, FQNEAQ (reference sequence). The CDR3 spans 14 residues. Trimming removed 5 bases from V and 1 base from J, with 11 bases in between. The CDR3 nucleotides read TGTGCCAGCAGCCCAGGGTGGGGGAACACTGAAGCTTTCTTT. Its translation is CASSPGWGNTEAFF.

The table lists this clonotype with a few counts. The genes are TRBV7-2 and TRBJ2-1, with 10 bases fitting TRBD2. The end of the DNA is better explained by TRBJ2-5, so the J call may be wrong. Per the germline V gene, CDR1 is SGHTA and CDR2 is FQGNSA. The CDR3 consists of 14 residues. Here the CDR3 DNA reads TGTGCCAGCAGCTCTAGCGGGAGCAGAGAGACCCAGTACTTC. This codes for CASSSSGSRETQYF.

CDR3 in amino acids: CASSGGLVQETQFF. The DNA for the CDR3 is TGTGCCAGCAGTGGGGGACTAGTCCAAGAGACCCAGTTCTTC. The chain uses TRBV6-1 and TRBJ2-5; 8 bases agree with TRBD2. TRBJ2-1 matches the DNA end more closely, so the J call is doubtful. Germline loops: CDR1 MNHNS, CDR2 SASEGT. The CDR3 loop spans 14 amino acids.

The genes are TRBV7-3 and TRBJ2-6, with TRBD1 as a possible D gene (5 bases). The ends were cut back, 3 bases at V and 18 bases at J, with 24 bases in the middle. CDR1 is SGHTA, CDR2 FQGTGA, per germline. The CDR3 spans 15 residues. CDR3 nucleotide sequence: TGTGCCAGCAGCTTCACAGGTCCTGGGTCCAACGAGCAGACTTTC. This translates into CASSFTGPGSNEQTF.

On this clonotype itself: An end of the junction does not agree with germline; a read error may underlie this. The rearrangement joins TRBV19 to TRBJ2-2; D unclear. The end of the DNA aligns better with TRBJ2-3, so the J call may be wrong. This CDR3 comprises 15 residues. CDR1 and CDR2 from the germline V gene are LNHDA and SQIVND (reference sequence). Here the CDR3 reads CVSRRKAVSPGEQYF. CDR3 DNA: TGTGTCAGTAGACGAAAGGCTGTGAGCCCCGGTGAGCAGTATTTT.

Many counts were recorded for this clonotype. The chain employs TRBV5-4 and TRBJ2-5; TRBD2 agrees at 11 bases. This CDR3 spans 16 amino acids. Per germline, CDR1 SGHNT and CDR2 YYREEE (reference sequence). V shed 0 bases, J shed 4 bases, and the junction held 5 bases outside the gene matches. The CDR3: CASSLGELAGAETQYF. DNA for the CDR3: TGTGCCAGCAGCTTGGGTGAACTAGCGGGAGCAGAGACCCAGTACTTC.

This clonotype is termed medium-sized. The V call is TRBV7-6, the J call TRBJ2-7, with D perhaps being TRBD1 or TRBD2 (6 bases each). This CDR3 contains 13 residues. Looked up from germline, CDR1 is SGHVS and CDR2 is FNYEAQ. Trimming took 5 bases from V and 4 from J, leaving 12 bases between them. This CDR3 is CASSHLGGYEQYF. CDR3 sequence (DNA): TGTGCCAGCAGCCACTTAGGGGGGTACGAGCAGTACTTC.

Notes on this clonotype: Compared with germline, one end of the junction differs, possibly owing to a read error. This chain uses TRBV7-2 with TRBJ2-5; D gene unclear. The germline gives CDR1 SGHTA, CDR2 FQGNSA. This CDR3 is 12 amino acids long. In DNA, the CDR3 is TGTGCCAGCAGCTTGGTTGGTACGACCCGACTTTTC. As protein: CASSLVGTTRLF.

At least ten counts were recorded for this clonotype. This chain joins TRBV6-1 and TRBJ2-7; 7 bases align to TRBD1. Per germline, CDR1 MNHNS and CDR2 SASEGT. The ends lost 5 bases at V and 0 bases at J; junction bases unmatched: 7. This CDR3 has 15 amino acids. This CDR3 reads CASSRDSTSSYEQYF. In DNA, the CDR3 is TGTGCCAGCAGTAGGGACAGCACCAGCTCCTACGAGCAGTACTTC.

The V and J genes are TRBV6-2 or TRBV6-3 and TRBJ2-7; D gene uncertain. The J call could be wrong; TRBJ2-5 is a better fit for the DNA end. The CDR3 totals 12 residues. Germline V gene sequence: CDR1 MNHEY, CDR2 SVGEGT. The CDR3 DNA reads TGTGCCAGCACCGACACCCAAGAGACCCAGTACTTC. It is translated as CASTDTQETQYF.

The chain carries TRBV12-3 or TRBV12-4 and TRBJ2-4; D gene unclear. CDR3 length equals 14 residues. The CDR3 region is CAGTWRRDQDTQYF. The CDR3 DNA follows: TGTGCGGGTACCTGGCGCCGTGACCAAGACACTCAGTACTTC.

This clonotype was seen repeatedly, ten times or more. The rearrangement uses TRBV7-2 and TRBJ2-5, with 7 positions matching TRBD1. The germline V gene has CDR1 SGHTA and CDR2 FQGNSA. Trimming removed 3 bases from V and 4 bases from J; junction bases left unmatched: 5. The CDR3 runs 14 residues. The CDR3 DNA is TGTGCCAGCAGCTTGACAGGGAACGTAGAGACCCAGTACTTC. It translates to CASSLTGNVETQYF.

The chain employs TRBV7-2 and TRBJ2-1, with D unresolved. From germline, CDR1 is SGHTA and CDR2 FQGNSA. This CDR3 has 13 amino acids. Trimming cost V 4 bases and J 10 bases, with 14 bases left between them. Here the CDR3 DNA reads TGTGCCAGCAGCTCAGGAAAGGTGTGGGAGCAGTTCTTC. Encoded protein: CASSSGKVWEQFF. Together with reference TRBV7-2 and TRBJ2-1, the CDR3 gives the full variable domain: GAGVSQSPSNKVTEKGKDVELRCDPISGHTALYWYRQSLGQGLEFLIYFQGNSAPDKSGLPSDRFSAERTGGSVSTLTIQRTQQEDSAVYLCASSSGKVWEQFFGPGTRLTVL.

This clonotype has only one observation. The chain couples TRBV24-1 to TRBJ2-4, with 8 bases identical to TRBD2. Trimming cost V 5 bases and J 5 bases; bases outside gene matches: 7. CDR3 length: 15 residues. Germline CDR1 reads KGHDR; CDR2 reads SFDVKD. The CDR3 coding sequence is TGTGCCACCAGTGGTATCGGGAGGGAACAAAACATTCAGTACTTC. The encoded protein is CATSGIGREQNIQYF.

V and J are TRBV6-1 and TRBJ2-2, with D perhaps matching TRBD2 (7 bases). Germline V gene sequence: CDR1 MNHNS, CDR2 SASEGT. CDR3 size: 16 residues. Deletions cut 10 bases from V and 3 bases from J, with 21 bases between. CDR3 sequence reads: CATSLGVGGDTGELFF. CDR3 DNA sequence: TGTGCCACCTCATTGGGGGTAGGGGGGGACACCGGGGAGCTGTTTTTT.

With regard to this clonotype: A read error is likely, as this CDR3 ends without the conserved phenylalanine or tryptophan. The chain combines TRBV11-3 with TRBJ2-1, with TRBD2 matching 9 bases. The CDR3 sequence is 14 residues long. CDR1 and CDR2 (germline): SGHNT, YENEEA. Trimming took 3 bases from V and 4 from J; bases not matched to a gene: 1. The CDR3 loop reads CASSLTSGYNEQFC. CDR3 DNA: TGTGCCAGCAGCTTGACTAGCGGTTACAATGAGCAGTTCTGC.

CDR3 sequence: CASGGQGGSGPDTQYF. As DNA, the CDR3 is TGTGCCAGCGGCGGGCAGGGAGGGAGTGGCCCAGATACCCAGTACTTC. The chain carries TRBV7-2 and TRBJ2-3, with 7 bases matching TRBD2. The J call could be wrong; TRBJ2-5 is a better fit for the DNA end. The CDR3 has 16 residues. The V gene's germline CDR1 is SGHTA and CDR2 FQGNSA.

This clonotype was seen only a few times. This chain links TRBV9 with TRBJ2-5; 9 nucleotides align to TRBD2. In germline, CDR1 is SGDLS, CDR2 YYNGEE. The CDR3 totals 20 residues. V shed 0 bases and J 1 base; nucleotides not matched to a gene: 16. The CDR3 sequence is CASSVGSGFLLAGPQETQYF. The CDR3 DNA is TGTGCCAGCAGCGTAGGCAGTGGCTTCCTACTAGCGGGTCCCCAAGAGACCCAGTACTTC.

This clonotype was found many times. This chain joins TRBV5-6 and TRBJ2-1, with D maybe TRBD2 (6 bases). Germline V gives CDR1 SGHDT, CDR2 YYEEEE. This CDR3 comprises 13 residues. Deletions cut 4 bases from V and 10 bases from J, with 15 bases between. CDR3 sequence: CASSQEWRVEQFF. The DNA for the CDR3 is TGTGCCAGCAGCCAAGAGTGGAGGGTAGAGCAGTTCTTC.